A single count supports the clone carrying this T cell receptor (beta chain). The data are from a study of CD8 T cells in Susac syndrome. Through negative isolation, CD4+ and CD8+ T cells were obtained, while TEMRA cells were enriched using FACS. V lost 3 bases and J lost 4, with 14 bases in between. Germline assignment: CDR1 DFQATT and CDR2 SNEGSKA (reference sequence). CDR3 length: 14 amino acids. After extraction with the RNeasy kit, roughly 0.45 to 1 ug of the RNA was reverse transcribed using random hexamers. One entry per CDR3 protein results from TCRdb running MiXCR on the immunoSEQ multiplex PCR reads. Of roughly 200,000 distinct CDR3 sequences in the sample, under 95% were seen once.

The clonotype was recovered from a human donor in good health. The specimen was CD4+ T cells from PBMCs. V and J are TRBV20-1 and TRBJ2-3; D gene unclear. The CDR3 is CSASLGSIADTQYF. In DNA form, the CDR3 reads TGCAGTGCTAGTTTGGGTAGCATTGCAGATACGCAGTATTTT.